Sequencing of this T cell receptor beta chain was carried out in a study of shared clonotypes between healthy human individuals. Study overall: Per-donor plates numbered three CD4 naive, three CD4 memory, two CD8 naive and one CD8 memory.

Note on this clone: Its cognate antigen is unknown.

Germline V gene data show CDR1 as MDHEN and CDR2 as SYDVKM. V dropped 4 bases and J dropped 3; count of bases not matched to a gene: 12. The CDR3 loop spans 16 amino acids. TCRdb keeps only in-frame clones here, not all; method: immunoSEQ multiplex PCR. The repertoire holds approximately 2.1 million clones, with 80% to 95% as singletons. Study-wide results and caveats: Clonotypes shared by all four donors outscored non-shared clonotypes in generation probability.

V usage is TRBV28 and J usage is TRBJ2-7; 7 bases are shared with TRBD2. The sequencing sample was made of naive CD4+ T cells from PBMCs. Subset indicated: CD45RA+ positively selected. This TCR derives from a man aged 18 to 29 in good health. Some clones in this sample may be carry-over from other donors' samples. Written as DNA, the CDR3 is TGTGCCAGCAGTTCTCCCGGGGGAGGGGAAAGCTACGAGCAGTACTTC. This encodes CASSSPGGGESYEQYF. Filled out from reference TRBV28 and TRBJ2-7, the complete variable domain reads DVKVTQSSRYLVKRTGEKVFLECVQDMDHENMFWYRQDPGLGLRLIYFSYDVKMKEKGDIPEGYSVSREKKERFSLILESASTNQTSMYLCASSSPGGGESYEQYFGPGTRLTVT.